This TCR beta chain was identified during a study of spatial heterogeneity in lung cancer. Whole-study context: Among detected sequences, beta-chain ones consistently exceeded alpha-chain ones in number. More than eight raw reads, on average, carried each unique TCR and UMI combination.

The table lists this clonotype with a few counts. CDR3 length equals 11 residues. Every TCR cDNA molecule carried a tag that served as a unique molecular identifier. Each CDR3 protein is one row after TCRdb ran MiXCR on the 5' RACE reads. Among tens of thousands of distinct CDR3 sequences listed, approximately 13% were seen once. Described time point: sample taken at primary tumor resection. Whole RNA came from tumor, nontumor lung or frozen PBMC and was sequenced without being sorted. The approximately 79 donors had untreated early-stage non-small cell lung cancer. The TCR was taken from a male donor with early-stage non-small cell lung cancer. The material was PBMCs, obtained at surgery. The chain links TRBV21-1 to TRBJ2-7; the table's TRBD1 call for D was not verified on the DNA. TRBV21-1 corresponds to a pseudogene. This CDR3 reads CASSPGYEQYF. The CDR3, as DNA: TGTGCCAGCAGCCCGGGCTACGAGCAGTACTTC.